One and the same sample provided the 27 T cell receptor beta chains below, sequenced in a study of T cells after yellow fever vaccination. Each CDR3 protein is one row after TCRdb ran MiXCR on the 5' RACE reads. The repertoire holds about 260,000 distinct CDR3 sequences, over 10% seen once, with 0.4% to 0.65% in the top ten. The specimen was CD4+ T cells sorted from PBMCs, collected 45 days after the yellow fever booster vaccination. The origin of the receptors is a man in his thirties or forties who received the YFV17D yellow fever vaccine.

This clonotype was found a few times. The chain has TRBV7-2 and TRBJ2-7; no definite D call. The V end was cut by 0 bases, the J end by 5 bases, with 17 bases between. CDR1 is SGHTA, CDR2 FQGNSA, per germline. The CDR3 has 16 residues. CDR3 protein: CASSLAFGSGIHEQYF. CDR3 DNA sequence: TGTGCCAGCAGCTTAGCCTTCGGAAGTGGCATCCACGAGCAGTACTTC.

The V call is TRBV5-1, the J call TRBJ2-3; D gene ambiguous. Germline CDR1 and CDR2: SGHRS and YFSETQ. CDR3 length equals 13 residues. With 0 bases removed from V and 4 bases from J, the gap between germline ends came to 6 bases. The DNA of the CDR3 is TGCGCCAGCAGCTTGGATGGCTCAGATACGCAGTATTTT. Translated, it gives CASSLDGSDTQYF.

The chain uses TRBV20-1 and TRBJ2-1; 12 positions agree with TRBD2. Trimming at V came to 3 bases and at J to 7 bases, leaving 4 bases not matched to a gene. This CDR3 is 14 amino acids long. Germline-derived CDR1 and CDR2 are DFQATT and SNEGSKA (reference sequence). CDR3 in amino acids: CSASRTSGANEQFF. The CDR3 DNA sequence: TGCAGTGCTAGTCGGACTAGCGGGGCAAATGAGCAGTTCTTC.

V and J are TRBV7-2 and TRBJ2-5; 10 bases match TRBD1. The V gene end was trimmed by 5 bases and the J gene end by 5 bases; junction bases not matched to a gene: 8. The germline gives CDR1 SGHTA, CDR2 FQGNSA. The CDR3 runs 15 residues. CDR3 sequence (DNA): TGTGCCAGCAGCCAAAACACGGGACAGGGGGAGACCCAGTACTTC. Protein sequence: CASSQNTGQGETQYF. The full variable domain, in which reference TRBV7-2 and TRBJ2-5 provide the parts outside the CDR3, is GAGVSQSPSNKVTEKGKDVELRCDPISGHTALYWYRQSLGQGLEFLIYFQGNSAPDKSGLPSDRFSAERTGGSVSTLTIQRTQQEDSAVYLCASSQNTGQGETQYFGPGTRLLVL.

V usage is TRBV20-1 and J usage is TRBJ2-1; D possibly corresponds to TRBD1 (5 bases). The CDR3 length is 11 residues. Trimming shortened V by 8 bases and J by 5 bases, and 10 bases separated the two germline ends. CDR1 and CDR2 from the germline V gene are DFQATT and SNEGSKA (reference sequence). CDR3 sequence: CSPRVDNEQFF. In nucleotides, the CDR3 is TGCAGTCCCAGGGTTGACAATGAGCAGTTCTTC.

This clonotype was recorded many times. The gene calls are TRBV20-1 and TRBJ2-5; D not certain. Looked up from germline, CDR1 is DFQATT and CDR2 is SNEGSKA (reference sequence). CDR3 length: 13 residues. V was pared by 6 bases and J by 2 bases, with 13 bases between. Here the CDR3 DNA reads TGCAGTGCGTTCGACACTCTACAAGAGACCCAGTACTTC. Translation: CSAFDTLQETQYF.

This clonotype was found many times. The CDR3 loop is CASSLILATNNEQFF. The DNA for the CDR3 is TGCGCCAGCAGCTTGATCTTAGCCACCAACAATGAGCAGTTCTTC. V usage is TRBV5-1 and J usage is TRBJ2-1, with D unresolved. Trimming removed 1 base from V and 5 bases from J, with 13 bases in between. The CDR3 is 15 amino acids. Per germline, CDR1 SGHRS and CDR2 YFSETQ. Complete variable domain (other parts from reference TRBV5-1 and TRBJ2-1): KAGVTQTPRYLIKTRGQQVTLSCSPISGHRSVSWYQQTPGQGLQFLFEYFSETQRNKGNFPGRFSGRQFSNSRSEMNVSTLELGDSALYLCASSLILATNNEQFFGPGTRLTVL.

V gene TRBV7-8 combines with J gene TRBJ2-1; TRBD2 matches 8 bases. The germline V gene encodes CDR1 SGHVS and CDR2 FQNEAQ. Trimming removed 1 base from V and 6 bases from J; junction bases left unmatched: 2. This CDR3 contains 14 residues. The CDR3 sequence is CASSLVGLGNEQFF. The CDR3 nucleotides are TGTGCCAGCAGCTTAGTGGGACTAGGCAATGAGCAGTTCTTC. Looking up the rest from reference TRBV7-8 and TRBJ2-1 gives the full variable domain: GAGVSQSPRYKVAKRGQDVALRCDPISGHVSLFWYQQALGQGPEFLTYFQNEAQLDKSGLPSDRFFAERPEGSVSTLKIQRTQQEDSAVYLCASSLVGLGNEQFFGPGTRLTVL.

The CDR3: CASSSQGGFGEKLFF. The DNA for the CDR3 is TGTGCCAGCAGCTCACAGGGGGGGTTCGGTGAAAAACTGTTTTTT. This sequence joins TRBV11-2 and TRBJ1-4; 8 bases map to TRBD1. CDR1 is SGHAT and CDR2 is FQNNGV in the germline V gene. This CDR3 is built from 15 residues. The V gene end was trimmed by 4 bases and the J gene end by 7 bases; junction bases not matched to a gene: 8. Full variable domain (missing parts from reference TRBV11-2 and TRBJ1-4): EAGVAQSPRYKIIEKRQSVAFWCNPISGHATLYWYQQILGQGPKLLIQFQNNGVVDDSQLPKDRFSAERLKGVDSTLKIQPAKLEDSAVYLCASSSQGGFGEKLFFGSGTQLSVL.

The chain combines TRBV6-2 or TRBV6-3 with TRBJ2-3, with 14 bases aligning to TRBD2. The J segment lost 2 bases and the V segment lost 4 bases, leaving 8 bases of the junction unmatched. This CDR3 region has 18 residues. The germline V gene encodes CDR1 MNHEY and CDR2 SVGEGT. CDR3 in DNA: TGTGCCAGCAGTTTCGGGACTAGCGGGAGCCGATCCACAGATACGCAGTATTTT. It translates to CASSFGTSGSRSTDTQYF.

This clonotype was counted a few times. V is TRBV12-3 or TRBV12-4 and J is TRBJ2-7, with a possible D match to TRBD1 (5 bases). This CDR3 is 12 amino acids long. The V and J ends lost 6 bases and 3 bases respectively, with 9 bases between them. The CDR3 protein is CASRGPGYEQYF. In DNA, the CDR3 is TGTGCCAGCAGGGGGCCGGGCTACGAGCAGTACTTC.

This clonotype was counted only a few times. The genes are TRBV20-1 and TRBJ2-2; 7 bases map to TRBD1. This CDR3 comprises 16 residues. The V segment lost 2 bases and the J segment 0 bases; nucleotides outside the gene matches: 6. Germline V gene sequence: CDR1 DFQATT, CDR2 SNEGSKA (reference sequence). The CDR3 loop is CSARPGTDANTGELFF. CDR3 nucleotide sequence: TGCAGTGCTAGACCCGGGACAGACGCGAACACCGGGGAGCTGTTTTTT.

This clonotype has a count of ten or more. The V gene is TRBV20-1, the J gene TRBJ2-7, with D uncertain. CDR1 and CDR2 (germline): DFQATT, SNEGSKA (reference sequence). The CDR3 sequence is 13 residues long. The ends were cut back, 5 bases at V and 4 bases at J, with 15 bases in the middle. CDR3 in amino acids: CSAPLAPSYEQYF. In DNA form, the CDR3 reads TGCAGTGCTCCTCTGGCCCCATCTTACGAGCAGTACTTC.

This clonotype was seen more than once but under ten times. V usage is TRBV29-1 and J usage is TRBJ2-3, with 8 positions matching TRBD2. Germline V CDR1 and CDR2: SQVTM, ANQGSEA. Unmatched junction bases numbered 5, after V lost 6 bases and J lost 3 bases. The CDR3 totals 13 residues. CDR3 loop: CSVAGVLTDTQYF. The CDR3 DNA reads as TGCAGCGTAGCGGGAGTATTGACAGATACGCAGTATTTT.

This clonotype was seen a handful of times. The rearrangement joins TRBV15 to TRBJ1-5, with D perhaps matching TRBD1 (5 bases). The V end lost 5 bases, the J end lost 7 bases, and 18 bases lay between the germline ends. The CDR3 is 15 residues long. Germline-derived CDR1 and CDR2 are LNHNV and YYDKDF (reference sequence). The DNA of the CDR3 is TGTGCCACCAGCTACGACTCGGGACCCTGGCAGCCCCAGCATTTT. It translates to CATSYDSGPWQPQHF.

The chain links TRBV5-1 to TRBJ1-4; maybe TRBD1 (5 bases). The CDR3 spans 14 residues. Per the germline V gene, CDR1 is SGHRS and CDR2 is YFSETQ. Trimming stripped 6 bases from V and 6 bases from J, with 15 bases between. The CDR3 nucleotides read TGCGCCAGCAATTCTGGGAGAGGGGATGAAAAACTGTTTTTT. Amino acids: CASNSGRGDEKLFF.

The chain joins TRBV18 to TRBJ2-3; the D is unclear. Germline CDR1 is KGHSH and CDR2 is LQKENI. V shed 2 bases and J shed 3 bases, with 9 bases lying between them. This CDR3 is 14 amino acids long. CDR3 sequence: CASSPFDGTDTQYF. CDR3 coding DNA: TGTGCCAGCTCACCATTCGATGGGACAGATACGCAGTATTTT.

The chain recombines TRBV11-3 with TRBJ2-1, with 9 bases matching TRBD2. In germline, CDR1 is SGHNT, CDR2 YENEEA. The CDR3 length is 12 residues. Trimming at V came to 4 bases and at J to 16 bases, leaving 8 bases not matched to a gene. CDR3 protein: CASSSLAGAPFF. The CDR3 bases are TGTGCCAGCAGCTCGTTAGCGGGGGCCCCCTTCTTC.

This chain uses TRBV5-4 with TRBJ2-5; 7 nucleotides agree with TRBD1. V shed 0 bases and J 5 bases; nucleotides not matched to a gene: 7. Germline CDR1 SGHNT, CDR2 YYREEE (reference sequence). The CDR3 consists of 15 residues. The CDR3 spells CASSLGRQGGETQYF. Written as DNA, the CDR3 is TGTGCCAGCAGCTTGGGGAGACAGGGTGGGGAGACCCAGTACTTC.

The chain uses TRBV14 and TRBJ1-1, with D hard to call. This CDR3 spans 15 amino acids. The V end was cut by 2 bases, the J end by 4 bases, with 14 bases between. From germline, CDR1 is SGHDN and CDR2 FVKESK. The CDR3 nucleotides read TGTGCCAGCAGCCAACAGGAACTGGGGATCACTGAAGCTTTCTTT. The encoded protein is CASSQQELGITEAFF. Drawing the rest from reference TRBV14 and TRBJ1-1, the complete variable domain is EAGVTQFPSHSVIEKGQTVTLRCDPISGHDNLYWYRRVMGKEIKFLLHFVKESKQDESGMPNNRFLAERTGGTYSTLKVQPAELEDSGVYFCASSQQELGITEAFFGQGTRLTVV.

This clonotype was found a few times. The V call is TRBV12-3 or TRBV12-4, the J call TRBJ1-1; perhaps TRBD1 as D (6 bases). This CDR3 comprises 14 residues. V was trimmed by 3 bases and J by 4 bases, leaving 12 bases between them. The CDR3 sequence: CASSFRGIGTEAFF. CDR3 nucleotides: TGTGCCAGCAGTTTCAGGGGTATCGGCACTGAAGCTTTCTTT.

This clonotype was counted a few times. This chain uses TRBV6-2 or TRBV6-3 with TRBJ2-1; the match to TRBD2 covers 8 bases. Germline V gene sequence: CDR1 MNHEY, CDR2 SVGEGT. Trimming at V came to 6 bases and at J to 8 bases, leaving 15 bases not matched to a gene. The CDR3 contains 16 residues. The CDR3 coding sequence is TGTGCCAGCAGACCGTTGGGGGTAGCGGGATTGTATGAGCAGTTCTTC. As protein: CASRPLGVAGLYEQFF.

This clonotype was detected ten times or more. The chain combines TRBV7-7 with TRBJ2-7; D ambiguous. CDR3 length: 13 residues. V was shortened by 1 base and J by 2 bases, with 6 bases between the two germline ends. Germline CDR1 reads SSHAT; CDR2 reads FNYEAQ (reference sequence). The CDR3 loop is CASSLDRTYEQYF. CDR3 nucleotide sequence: TGTGCCAGCAGCTTAGACCGAACCTACGAGCAGTACTTC.

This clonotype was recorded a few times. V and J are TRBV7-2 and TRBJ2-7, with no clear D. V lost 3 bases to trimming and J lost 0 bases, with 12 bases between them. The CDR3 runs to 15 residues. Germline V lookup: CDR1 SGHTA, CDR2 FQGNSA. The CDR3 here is CASSFLPRTSYEQYF. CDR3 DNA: TGTGCCAGCAGCTTCCTCCCGCGGACCTCCTACGAGCAGTACTTC.

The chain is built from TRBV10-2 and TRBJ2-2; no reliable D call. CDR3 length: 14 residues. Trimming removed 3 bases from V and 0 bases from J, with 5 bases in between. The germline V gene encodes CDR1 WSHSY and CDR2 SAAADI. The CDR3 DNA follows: TGCGCCAGCAGTGACCAGTCGAACACCGGGGAGCTGTTTTTT. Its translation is CASSDQSNTGELFF.

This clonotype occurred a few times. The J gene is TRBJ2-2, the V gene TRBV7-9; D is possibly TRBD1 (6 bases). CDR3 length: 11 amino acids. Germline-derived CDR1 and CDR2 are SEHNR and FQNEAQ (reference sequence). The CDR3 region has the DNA TGTGCTGGGGGCACGTCCGGGGAGCTGTTTTTT. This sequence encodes CAGGTSGELFF.

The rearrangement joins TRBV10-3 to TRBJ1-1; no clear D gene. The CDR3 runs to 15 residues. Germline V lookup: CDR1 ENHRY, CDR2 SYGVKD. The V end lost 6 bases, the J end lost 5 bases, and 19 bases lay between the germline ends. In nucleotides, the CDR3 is TGTGCCATCAGGGGAGGTGAGGGCGGGGTGACTGAAGCTTTCTTT. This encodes CAIRGGEGGVTEAFF.